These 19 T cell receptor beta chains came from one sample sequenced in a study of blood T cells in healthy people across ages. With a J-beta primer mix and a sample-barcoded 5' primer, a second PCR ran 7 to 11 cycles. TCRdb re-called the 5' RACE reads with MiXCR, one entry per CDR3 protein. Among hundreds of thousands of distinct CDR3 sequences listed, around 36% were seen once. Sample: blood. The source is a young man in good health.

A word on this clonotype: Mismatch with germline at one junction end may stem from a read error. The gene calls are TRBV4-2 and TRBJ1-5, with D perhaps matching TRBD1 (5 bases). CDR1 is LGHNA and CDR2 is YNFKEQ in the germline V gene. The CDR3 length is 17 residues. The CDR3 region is CASSQEAGYVGNQPRHF. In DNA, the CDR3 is TGTGCCAGCAGCCAAGAAGCAGGGTATGTCGGCAATCAGCCCCGGCATTTT.

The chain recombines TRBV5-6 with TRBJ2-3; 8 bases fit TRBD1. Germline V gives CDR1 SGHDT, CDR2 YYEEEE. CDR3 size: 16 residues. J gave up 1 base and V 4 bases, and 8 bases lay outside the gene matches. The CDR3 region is CASSLIRGQGTDTQYF. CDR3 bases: TGTGCCAGCAGCCTCATACGGGGACAGGGCACAGATACGCAGTATTTT.

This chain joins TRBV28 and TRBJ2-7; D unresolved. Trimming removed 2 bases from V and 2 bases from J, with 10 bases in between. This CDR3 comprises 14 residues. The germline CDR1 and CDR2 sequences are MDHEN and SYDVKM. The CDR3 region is CASSLASTPYEQYF. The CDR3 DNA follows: TGTGCCAGCAGTTTAGCGTCAACCCCCTACGAGCAGTACTTC.

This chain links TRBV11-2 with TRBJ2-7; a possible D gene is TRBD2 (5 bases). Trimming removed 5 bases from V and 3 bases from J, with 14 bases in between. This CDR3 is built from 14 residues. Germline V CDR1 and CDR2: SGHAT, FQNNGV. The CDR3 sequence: CASSPLALHYEQYF. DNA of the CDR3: TGTGCCAGCAGCCCCCTAGCCTTACACTACGAGCAGTACTTC.

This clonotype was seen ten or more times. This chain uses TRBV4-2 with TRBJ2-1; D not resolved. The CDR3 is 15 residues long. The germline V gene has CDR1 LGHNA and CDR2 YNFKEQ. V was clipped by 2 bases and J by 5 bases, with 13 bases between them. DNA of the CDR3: TGTGCCAGCAGCCAAATGGGAATTGGAGACAATGAGCAGTTCTTC. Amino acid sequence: CASSQMGIGDNEQFF.

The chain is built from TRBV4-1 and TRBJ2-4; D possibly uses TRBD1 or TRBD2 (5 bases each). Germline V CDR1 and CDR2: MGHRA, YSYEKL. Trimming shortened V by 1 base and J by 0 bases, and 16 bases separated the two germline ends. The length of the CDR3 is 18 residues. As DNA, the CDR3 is TGCGCCAGCAGCCAAGGGGGCGCCAGCGGCTTAGCCAAAAACATTCAGTACTTC. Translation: CASSQGGASGLAKNIQYF.

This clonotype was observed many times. CDR3 protein: CASSFASGGQDEQFF. CDR3 DNA: TGTGCCAGCAGTTTTGCTAGCGGGGGCCAAGATGAGCAGTTCTTC. This chain joins TRBV12-3 or TRBV12-4 and TRBJ2-1; the match to TRBD2 covers 10 bases. The length of the CDR3 is 15 residues. The V gene end was trimmed by 3 bases and the J gene end by 8 bases; junction bases not matched to a gene: 7.

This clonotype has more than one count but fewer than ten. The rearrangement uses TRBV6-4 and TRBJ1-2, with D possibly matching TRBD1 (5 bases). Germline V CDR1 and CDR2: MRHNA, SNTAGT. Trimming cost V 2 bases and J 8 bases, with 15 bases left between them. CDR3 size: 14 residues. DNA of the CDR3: TGTGCCAGCAGTGACCACGGGACGGTGGGAGGCTACACCTTC. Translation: CASSDHGTVGGYTF.

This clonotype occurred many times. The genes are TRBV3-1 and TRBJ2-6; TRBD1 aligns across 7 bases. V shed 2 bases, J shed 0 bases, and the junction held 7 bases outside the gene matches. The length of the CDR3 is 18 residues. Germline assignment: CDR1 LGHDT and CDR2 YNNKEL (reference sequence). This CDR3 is CASSQPGQLLSGANVLTF. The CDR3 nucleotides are TGTGCCAGCAGCCAACCGGGACAGCTGCTCTCTGGGGCCAACGTCCTGACTTTC.

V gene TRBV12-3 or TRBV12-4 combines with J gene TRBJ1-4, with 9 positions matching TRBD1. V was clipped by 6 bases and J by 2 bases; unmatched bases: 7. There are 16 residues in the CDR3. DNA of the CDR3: TGTGCCAGCAGCTCCGGGACAGGGATCACTAATGAAAAACTGTTTTTT. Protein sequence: CASSSGTGITNEKLFF.

CDR3 amino acids: CASSLTLGWGTEAFF. CDR3 coding DNA: TGTGCCAGCAGCCTGACTCTCGGGTGGGGAACTGAAGCTTTCTTT. The rearrangement joins TRBV12-3 or TRBV12-4 to TRBJ1-1; D unclear. V was shortened by 6 bases and J by 5 bases, with 19 bases between the two germline ends. CDR3 size: 15 residues.

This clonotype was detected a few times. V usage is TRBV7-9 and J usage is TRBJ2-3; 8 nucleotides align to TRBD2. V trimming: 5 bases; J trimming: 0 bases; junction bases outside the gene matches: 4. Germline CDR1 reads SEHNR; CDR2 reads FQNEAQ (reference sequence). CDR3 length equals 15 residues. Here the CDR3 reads CASSAGTRSTDTQYF. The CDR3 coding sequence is TGTGCCAGCAGCGCCGGGACTAGAAGCACAGATACGCAGTATTTT.

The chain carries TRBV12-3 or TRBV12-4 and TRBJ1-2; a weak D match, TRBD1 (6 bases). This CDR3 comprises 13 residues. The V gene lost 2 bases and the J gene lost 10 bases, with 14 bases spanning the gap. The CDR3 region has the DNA TGTGCCAGCAGTTTACGACCAGGGGATGCCTACACCTTC. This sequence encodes CASSLRPGDAYTF.

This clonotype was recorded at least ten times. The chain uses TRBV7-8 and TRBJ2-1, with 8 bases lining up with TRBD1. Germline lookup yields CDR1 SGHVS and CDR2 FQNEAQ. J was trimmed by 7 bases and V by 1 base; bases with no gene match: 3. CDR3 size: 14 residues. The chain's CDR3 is CASSLVQGANEQFF. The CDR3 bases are TGTGCCAGCAGCTTAGTCCAGGGGGCGAATGAGCAGTTCTTC. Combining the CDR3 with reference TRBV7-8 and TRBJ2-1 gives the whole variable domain GAGVSQSPRYKVAKRGQDVALRCDPISGHVSLFWYQQALGQGPEFLTYFQNEAQLDKSGLPSDRFFAERPEGSVSTLKIQRTQQEDSAVYLCASSLVQGANEQFFGPGTRLTVL.

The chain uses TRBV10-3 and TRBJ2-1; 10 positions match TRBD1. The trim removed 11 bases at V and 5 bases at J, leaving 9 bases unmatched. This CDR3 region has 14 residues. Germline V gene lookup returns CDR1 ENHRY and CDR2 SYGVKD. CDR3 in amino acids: CAARGDRGNNEQFF. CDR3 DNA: TGTGCCGCCCGAGGGGACAGGGGCAACAATGAGCAGTTCTTC.

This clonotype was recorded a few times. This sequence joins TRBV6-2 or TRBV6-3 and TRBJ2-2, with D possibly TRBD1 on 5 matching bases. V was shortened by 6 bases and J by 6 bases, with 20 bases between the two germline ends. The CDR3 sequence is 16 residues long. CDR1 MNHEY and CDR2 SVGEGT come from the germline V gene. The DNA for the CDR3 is TGTGCCAGCAGAAAAAGGGGTACAGGCTTTCCCGGGGAGCTGTTTTTT. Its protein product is CASRKRGTGFPGELFF.

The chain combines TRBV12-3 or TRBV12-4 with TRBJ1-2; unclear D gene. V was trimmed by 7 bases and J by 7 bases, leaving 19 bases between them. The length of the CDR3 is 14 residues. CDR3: CASTPPEDGGGYTF. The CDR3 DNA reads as TGTGCCAGCACACCACCCGAAGACGGCGGTGGCTACACCTTC.

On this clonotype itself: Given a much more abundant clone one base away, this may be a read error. Here the CDR3 DNA reads TGCGCCAGCAGGGACCGGGACAGGGCTTACAATGAGCAGTACTTC. Translated, it gives CASRDRDRAYNEQYF. The chain links TRBV5-1 to TRBJ2-7; 9 bases map to TRBD1. This CDR3 has 15 amino acids. V trimming: 5 bases; J trimming: 7 bases; junction bases outside the gene matches: 13. Per the germline V gene, CDR1 is SGHRS and CDR2 is YFSETQ.

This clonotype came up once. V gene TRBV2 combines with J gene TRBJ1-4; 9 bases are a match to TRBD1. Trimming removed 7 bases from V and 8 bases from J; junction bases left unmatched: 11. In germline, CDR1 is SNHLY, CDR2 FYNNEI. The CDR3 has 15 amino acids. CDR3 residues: CASTTGGWRKEKLFF. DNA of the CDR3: TGTGCCAGCACGACAGGGGGATGGCGAAAGGAAAAACTGTTTTTT.